This T cell receptor beta chain was captured by sequencing in a study of T cells in Graves' hyperthyroidism and ophthalmopathy. About the research overall: Before treatment of any kind, peripheral blood was taken at initial diagnosis.

The cohort's ophthalmopathy patients, a group with duration under 3 months, had a Clinical Activity Score of at least 3 and a NOSPECS grade of at least 4. Exclusions: uncontrolled infection, other autoimmune disease, pregnancy, lactation. The V segment lost 5 bases and the J segment 6 bases; nucleotides outside the gene matches: 12. CDR3 size: 16 residues. CDR1 and CDR2 (germline): MNHEY, SMNVEV (reference sequence). RNA transcripts served as the template for amplifying TCR beta CDR3 regions. Initially, a first-round RT-PCR of the TCR CDR3 employed the HTBI primer set. TCRdb analysed the multiplex PCR reads with MiXCR anew, one entry per CDR3 protein. The sample yields hundreds of thousands of distinct CDR3 sequences, 15% to 20% seen once. This clonotype occurred many times.

The receptor was isolated from a woman aged 55 to 70 with Graves' ophthalmopathy. What was sequenced was blood. The rearrangement joins TRBV27 to TRBJ2-1, with 8 bases matching TRBD2. The CDR3 reads CASSPAGAGVGNEQFF. For the CDR3, the DNA is TGTGCCAGCAGTCCCGCGGGAGCGGGAGTGGGCAATGAGCAGTTCTTC.